This is a list of T cell receptor beta chains from one sample in a study of chemoradiotherapy in HPV16-positive cancers. Sequencing was performed with immunoSEQ multiplex PCR; in TCRdb, only in-frame clones are kept and a portion is missing. This table has about 24,000 clones, roughly 94% appearing once. Specimen collection occurred from a patient who underwent chemoradiotherapy. The receptors were gathered from a human donor with HPV-associated anogenital cancer. CDR3s leave out the opening cysteine and the closing phenylalanine or tryptophan. The listing skips clone size in some rows; elsewhere it reads once, few, many or a size class.

CDR3aa | v_gene | abundance | j_gene
ASSQDPAGGNYNEQF | TRBV4-1 | NA | TRBJ2-1
ASSFELAGGHTDTQY | TRBV28 | few | TRBJ2-3
ASRQGRVVSNEKLF | TRBV6-6 | NA | TRBJ1-4
ASSLAGGSSYNEQF | TRBV5-4 | NA | TRBJ2-1
ASSLSDSSGYT | TRBV7-9 | NA | TRBJ1-2
SVKGTGGNYGYT | TRBV29-1 | NA | TRBJ1-2
ASSLVSNRPDSGNTIY | TRBV7-2 | NA | TRBJ1-3
ASSLREPTYNSPLH | TRBV7-6 | NA | TRBJ1-6
ASSGTGLITTNEKLF | TRBV6-1 | once | TRBJ1-4
ASGGQLIYEQY | TRBV7-2 | once | TRBJ2-7
ASRRQHWADTQY | TRBV7-8 | NA | TRBJ2-3
ASSFLSTEQY | TRBV13 | NA | TRBJ2-7
ASRGGGAGNTIY | TRBV28 | NA | TRBJ1-3
AISDRRENTEAF | TRBV19 | NA | TRBJ1-1
AIRSLASTDTQY | TRBV10-3 | NA | TRBJ2-3
ASINGTDLGYGYT | TRBV19 | once | TRBJ1-2